This TCR beta chain was sequenced for a study of shared clonotypes between healthy human individuals. The authors distributed each subset's genomic DNA evenly over several immunoSEQ plates. Assay used: immunoSEQ multiplex PCR; TCRdb lists only in-frame clones, some missing. The sample holds about 470,000 clones; 70% to 80% are singletons and the top ten take less than 15%. For this clone: What it recognizes is unknown.

Among the donors, all were Caucasian adults who lived in Nashville, Tennessee. Unsorted material relied on 90 million to 100 million PBMCs as the source of genomic DNA. Study findings and constraints: The donor pool, a small one, limited the genetic and exposure-history diversity represented.

Sequenced sample: PBMCs. This receptor was identified in a woman aged 35 to 49 in good health. Some clones in this sample may be carry-over from other donors' samples.

Here the CDR3 reads CASRHPQGHSGYTF. For the CDR3, the DNA is TGTGCCAGTAGGCACCCACAGGGGCATTCTGGCTACACCTTC. The chain links TRBV19 to TRBJ1-2; 7 bases match TRBD1. Germline V gene lookup returns CDR1 LNHDA and CDR2 SQIVND (reference sequence). With 6 bases clipped from V and 7 bases from J, the junction kept 11 bases outside the gene matches. CDR3 length: 14 residues.